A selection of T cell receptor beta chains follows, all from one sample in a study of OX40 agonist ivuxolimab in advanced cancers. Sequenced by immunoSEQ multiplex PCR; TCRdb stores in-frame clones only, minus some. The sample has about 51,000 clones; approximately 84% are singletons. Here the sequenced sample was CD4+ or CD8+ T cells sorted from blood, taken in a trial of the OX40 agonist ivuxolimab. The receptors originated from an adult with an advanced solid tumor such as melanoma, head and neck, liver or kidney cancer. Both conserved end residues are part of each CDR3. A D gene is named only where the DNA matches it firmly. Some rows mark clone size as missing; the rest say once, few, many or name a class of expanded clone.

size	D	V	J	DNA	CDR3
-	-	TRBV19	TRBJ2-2	TGTGCCACCACCTCTGGGGTACTGGTGGCAAGCACCGGGGAGCTGTTTTTT	CATTSGVLVASTGELFF
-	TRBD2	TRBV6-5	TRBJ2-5	TGTGCCAGCAGTTACTCTGGGGCGGGGGATGAGACCCAGTACTTC	CASSYSGAGDETQYF
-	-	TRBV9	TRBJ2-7	TGTGCCAGCAGCGTAGGGGGAGGAATGGAGGAGCAGTACTTC	CASSVGGGMEEQYF
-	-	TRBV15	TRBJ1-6	TGTGCCACCAGCAGAGATTGGGGGCGGGCATCCTATAATTCACCCCTCCACTTT	CATSRDWGRASYNSPLHF
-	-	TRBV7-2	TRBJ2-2	TGTGCCAGCAGCCCCGGATCGGGGTTTGTGACCGGGGAGCTGTTTTTT	CASSPGSGFVTGELFF
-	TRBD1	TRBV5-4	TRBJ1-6	TGTGCCAGCAGCTTGGACAGGGGAGTAAATTCACCCCTCCACTTT	CASSLDRGVNSPLHF
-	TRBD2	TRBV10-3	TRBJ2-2	TGTGCCATCAGTGAGCAGTCAGCGGGGGGTCCCGGGGAGCTGTTTTTT	CAISEQSAGGPGELFF
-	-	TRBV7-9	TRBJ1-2	TGTGCCAGCAGCTTAGAGGGCGGGGGTGGCTACACCTTC	CASSLEGGGGYTF
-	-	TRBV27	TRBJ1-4	TGTGCCAGCAGTTACAGGGTTAATGAAAAACTGTTTTTT	CASSYRVNEKLFF
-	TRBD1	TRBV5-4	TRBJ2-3	TGTGCCAGCAGCAAACCGCGACAGGGTAGTGCCGATACGCAGTATTTT	CASSKPRQGSADTQYF
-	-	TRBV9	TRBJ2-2	TGTGCCAGCAGCGTGGGGCGGGGAAGGACCGGGGAGCTGTTTTTT	CASSVGRGRTGELFF
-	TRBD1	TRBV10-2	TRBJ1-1	TGCGCCAGCAGTGGGGACAGGGGGCAGGTCACTGAAGCTTTCTTT	CASSGDRGQVTEAFF
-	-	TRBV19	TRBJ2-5	TGTGCCAGTAGCATTTGGGGGGAAGAGACCCAGTACTTC	CASSIWGEETQYF
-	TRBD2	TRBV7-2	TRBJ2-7	TGTGCCAGCAGCTTAGCAGGCGGGGGGTCGTCCTACGAGCAGTACTTC	CASSLAGGGSSYEQYF
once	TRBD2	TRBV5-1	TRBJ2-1	TGCGCCAGCAGCCTACAACCGATGGGCGGGGGGTCGGAAGTGGTCTTC	CASSLQPMGGGSEVVF
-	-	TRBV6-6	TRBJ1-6	TGTGCCAGCAGCTTCGGAGGGAATAATTCACCCCTCCACTTT	CASSFGGNNSPLHF